Listed here is a single TCR beta chain. The antigen is undetermined. Data came from immunoSEQ multiplex PCR; TCRdb stores just in-frame clones and leaves some out. The sample contains 90,000 to 120,000 clones, roughly 87% of which appear only once. The data derive from a study of graft-versus-host responses after intestinal transplantation. Across the whole study: Anti-thymocyte globulin was used for induction in all recipients, who then took tacrolimus and steroids for approximately 3 years. Study results and limitations: Levels of circulating GvH clones at their peak were associated with early post-transplant HvG declines. Researchers found GvH clones in recipient marrow, and some showed up first in ileum or blood.

This CDR3 contains 16 residues. Germline lookup yields CDR1 SGHDN and CDR2 FVKESK. Unmatched junction bases numbered 7, after V lost 0 bases and J lost 3 bases. The chain joins TRBV14 to TRBJ2-5; TRBD2 matches 7 bases. This sequence was found in a human donor who was the organ donor for an intestinal transplant. Sequences were derived from unstimulated CD4+ T cells sorted from spleen or lymph node cells, sampled before transplant. CDR3 in DNA: TGTGCCAGCAGCCAAGAAGAGTTCGGGGGGAAAGAGACCCAGTACTTC. It yields the protein CASSQEEFGGKETQYF.